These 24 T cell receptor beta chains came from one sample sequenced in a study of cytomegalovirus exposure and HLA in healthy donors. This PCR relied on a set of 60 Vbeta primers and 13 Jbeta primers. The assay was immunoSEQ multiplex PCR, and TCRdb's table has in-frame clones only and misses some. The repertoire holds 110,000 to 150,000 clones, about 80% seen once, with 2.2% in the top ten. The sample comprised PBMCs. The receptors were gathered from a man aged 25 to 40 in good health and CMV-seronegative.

CDR3 sequence (DNA): TGTGCCAGCAGCGTAGATATAGCGGGGAATGGGGGGGCCAACGTCCTGACTTTC. This translates into CASSVDIAGNGGANVLTF. The chain joins TRBV9 to TRBJ2-6, with TRBD2 matching 8 bases. CDR1 and CDR2 from the germline V gene are SGDLS and YYNGEE. The CDR3 is made up of 18 amino acids. Trimming at V came to 0 bases and at J to 4 bases, leaving 9 bases not matched to a gene.

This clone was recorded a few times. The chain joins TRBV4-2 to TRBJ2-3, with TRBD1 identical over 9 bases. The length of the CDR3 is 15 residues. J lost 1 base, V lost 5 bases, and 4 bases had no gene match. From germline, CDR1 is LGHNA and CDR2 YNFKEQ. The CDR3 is CASSYRTGGTDTQYF. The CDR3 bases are TGTGCCAGCAGCTACCGGACAGGGGGCACAGATACGCAGTATTTT.

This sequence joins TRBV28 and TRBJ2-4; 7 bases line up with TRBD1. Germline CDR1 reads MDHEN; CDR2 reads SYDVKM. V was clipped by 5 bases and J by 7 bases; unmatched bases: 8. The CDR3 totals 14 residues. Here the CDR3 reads CASSPTGVGNIQYF. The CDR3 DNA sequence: TGTGCCAGCAGTCCAACAGGGGTGGGGAACATTCAGTACTTC.

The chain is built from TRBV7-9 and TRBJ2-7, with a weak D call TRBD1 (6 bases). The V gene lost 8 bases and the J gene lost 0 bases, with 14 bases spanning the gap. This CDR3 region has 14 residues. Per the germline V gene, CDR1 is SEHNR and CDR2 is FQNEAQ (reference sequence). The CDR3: CASFQTGLSYEQYF. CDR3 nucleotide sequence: TGTGCCAGCTTCCAGACAGGTCTCTCCTACGAGCAGTACTTC.

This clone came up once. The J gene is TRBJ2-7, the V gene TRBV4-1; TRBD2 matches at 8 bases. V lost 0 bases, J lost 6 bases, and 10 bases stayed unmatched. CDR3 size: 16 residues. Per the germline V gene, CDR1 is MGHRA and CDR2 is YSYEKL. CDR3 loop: CASSQEERGTLGEQYF. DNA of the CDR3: TGCGCCAGCAGCCAAGAAGAGCGGGGGACCTTAGGCGAGCAGTACTTC.

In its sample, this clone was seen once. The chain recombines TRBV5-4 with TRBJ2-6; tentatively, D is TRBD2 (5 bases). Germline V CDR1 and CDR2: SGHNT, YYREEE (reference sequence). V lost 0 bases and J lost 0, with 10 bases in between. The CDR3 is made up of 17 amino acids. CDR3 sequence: CASSLDKEVSGANVLTF. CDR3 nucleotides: TGTGCCAGCAGCTTGGATAAGGAGGTCTCTGGGGCCAACGTCCTGACTTTC.

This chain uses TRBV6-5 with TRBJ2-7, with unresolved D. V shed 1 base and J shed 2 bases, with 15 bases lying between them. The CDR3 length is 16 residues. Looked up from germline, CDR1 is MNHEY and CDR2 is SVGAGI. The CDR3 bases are TGTGCCAGCAGTTACTTGGTTGTCGGGTTGCCCTACGAGCAGTACTTC. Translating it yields CASSYLVVGLPYEQYF.

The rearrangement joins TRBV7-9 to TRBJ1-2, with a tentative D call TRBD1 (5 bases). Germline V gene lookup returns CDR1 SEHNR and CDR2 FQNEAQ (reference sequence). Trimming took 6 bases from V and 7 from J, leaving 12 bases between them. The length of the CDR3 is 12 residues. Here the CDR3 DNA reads TGTGCCAGCAGTCCGGTTGGGGCTGGCTACACCTTC. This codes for CASSPVGAGYTF.

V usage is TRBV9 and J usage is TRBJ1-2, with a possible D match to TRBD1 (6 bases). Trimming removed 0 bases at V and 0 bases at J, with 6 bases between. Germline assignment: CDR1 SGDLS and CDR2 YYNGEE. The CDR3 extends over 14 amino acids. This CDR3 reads CASSVGTANYGYTF. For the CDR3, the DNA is TGTGCCAGCAGCGTAGGGACAGCTAACTATGGCTACACCTTC.

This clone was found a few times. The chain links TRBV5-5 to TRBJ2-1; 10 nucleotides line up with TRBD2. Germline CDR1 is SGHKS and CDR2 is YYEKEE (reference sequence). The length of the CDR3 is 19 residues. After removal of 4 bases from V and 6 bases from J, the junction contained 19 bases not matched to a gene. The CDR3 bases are TGTGCCAGCAGCCCGCTCGGAAACGCTCGGACTAGCGGTTCCAATGAGCAGTTCTTC. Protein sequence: CASSPLGNARTSGSNEQFF. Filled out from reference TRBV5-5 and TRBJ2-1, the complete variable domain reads DAGVTQSPTHLIKTRGQQVTLRCSPISGHKSVSWYQQVLGQGPQFIFQYYEKEERGRGNFPDRFSARQFPNYSSELNVNALLLGDSALYLCASSPLGNARTSGSNEQFFGPGTRLTVL.

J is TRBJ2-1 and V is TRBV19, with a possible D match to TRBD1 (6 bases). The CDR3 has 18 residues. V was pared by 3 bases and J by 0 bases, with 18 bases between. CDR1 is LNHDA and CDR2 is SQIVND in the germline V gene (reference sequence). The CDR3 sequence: CASSIDPDRRSSYNEQFF. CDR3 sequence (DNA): TGTGCCAGTAGTATCGACCCGGACAGACGGAGCTCCTACAATGAGCAGTTCTTC. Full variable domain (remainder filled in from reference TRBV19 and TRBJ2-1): DGGITQSPKYLFRKEGQNVTLSCEQNLNHDAMYWYRQDPGQGLRLIYYSQIVNDFQKGDIAEGYSVSREKKESFPLTVTSAQKNPTAFYLCASSIDPDRRSSYNEQFFGPGTRLTVL.

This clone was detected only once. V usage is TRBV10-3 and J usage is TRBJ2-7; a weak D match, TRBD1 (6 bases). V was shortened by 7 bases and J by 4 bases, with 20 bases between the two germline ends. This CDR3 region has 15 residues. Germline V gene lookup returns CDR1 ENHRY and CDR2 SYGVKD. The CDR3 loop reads CAITSGRSGVYEQYF. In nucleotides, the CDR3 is TGTGCCATCACCTCAGGCCGGTCAGGGGTATACGAGCAGTACTTC.

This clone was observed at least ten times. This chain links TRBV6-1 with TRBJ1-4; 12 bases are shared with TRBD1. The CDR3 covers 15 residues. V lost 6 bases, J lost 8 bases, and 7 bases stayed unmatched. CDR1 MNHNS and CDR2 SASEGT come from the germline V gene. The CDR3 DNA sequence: TGTGCCAGCAGCAGCGGGACAGGGGGCAACGAAAAACTGTTTTTT. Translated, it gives CASSSGTGGNEKLFF.

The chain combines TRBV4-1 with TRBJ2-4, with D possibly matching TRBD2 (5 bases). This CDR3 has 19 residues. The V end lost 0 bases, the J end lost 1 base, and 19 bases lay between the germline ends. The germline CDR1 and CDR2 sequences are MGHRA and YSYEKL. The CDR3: CASSQDSVLGRGAKNIQYF. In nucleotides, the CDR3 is TGCGCCAGCAGCCAAGATAGTGTATTAGGCCGCGGGGCCAAAAACATTCAGTACTTC.

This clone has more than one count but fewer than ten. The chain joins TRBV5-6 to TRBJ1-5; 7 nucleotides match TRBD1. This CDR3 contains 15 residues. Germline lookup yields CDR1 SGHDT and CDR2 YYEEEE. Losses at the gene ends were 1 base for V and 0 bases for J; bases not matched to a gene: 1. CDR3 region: CASSLRTGSNQPQHF. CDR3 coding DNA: TGTGCCAGCAGCTTGAGGACAGGTAGCAATCAGCCCCAGCATTTT.

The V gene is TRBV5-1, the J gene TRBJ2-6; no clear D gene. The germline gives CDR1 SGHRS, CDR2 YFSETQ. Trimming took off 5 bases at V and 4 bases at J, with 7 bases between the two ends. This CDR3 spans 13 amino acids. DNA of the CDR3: TGCGCCAGCAGTAAGCGAGGGGCCAACGTCCTGACTTTC. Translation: CASSKRGANVLTF.

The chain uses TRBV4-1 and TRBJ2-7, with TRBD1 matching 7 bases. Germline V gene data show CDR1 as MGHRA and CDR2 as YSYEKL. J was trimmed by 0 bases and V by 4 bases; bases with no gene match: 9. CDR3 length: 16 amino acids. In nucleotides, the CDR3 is TGCGCCAGCAGCCCCGCCCAGACAGGGCCCTCCTACGAGCAGTACTTC. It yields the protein CASSPAQTGPSYEQYF.

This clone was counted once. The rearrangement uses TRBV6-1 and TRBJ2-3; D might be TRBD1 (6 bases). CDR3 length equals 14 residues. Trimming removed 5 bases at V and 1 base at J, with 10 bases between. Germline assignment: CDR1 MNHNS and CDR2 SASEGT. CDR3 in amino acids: CASSPGQGTDTQYF. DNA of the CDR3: TGTGCCAGCAGTCCGGGACAAGGCACAGATACGCAGTATTTT.

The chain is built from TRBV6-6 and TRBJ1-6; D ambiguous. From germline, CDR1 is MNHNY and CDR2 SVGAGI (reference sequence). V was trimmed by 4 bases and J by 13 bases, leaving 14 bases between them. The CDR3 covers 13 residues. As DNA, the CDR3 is TGTGCCAGCAGTTCGCCCGACAAGACGCCCCTCCACTTT. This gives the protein CASSSPDKTPLHF.

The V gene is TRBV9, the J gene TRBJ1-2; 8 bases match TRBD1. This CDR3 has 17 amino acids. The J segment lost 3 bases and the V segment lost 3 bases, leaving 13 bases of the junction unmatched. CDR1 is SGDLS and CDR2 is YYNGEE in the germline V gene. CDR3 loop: CASSASRGTGDDYGYTF. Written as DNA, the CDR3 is TGTGCCAGCAGCGCCTCTCGGGGGACAGGCGACGACTATGGCTACACCTTC.

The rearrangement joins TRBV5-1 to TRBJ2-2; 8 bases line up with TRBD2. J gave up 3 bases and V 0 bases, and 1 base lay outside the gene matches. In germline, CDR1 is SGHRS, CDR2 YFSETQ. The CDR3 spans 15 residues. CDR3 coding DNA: TGCGCCAGCAGCTTGGGAGCGGGAGACACCGGGGAGCTGTTTTTT. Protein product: CASSLGAGDTGELFF.

CDR3 in DNA: TGTGCCAGCACTCAGGTCAGGGGATCTGCAACTAATGAAAAACTGTTTTTT. This gives the protein CASTQVRGSATNEKLFF. This sequence joins TRBV7-9 and TRBJ1-4, with a weak D call TRBD1 (6 bases). This CDR3 region has 17 residues. Germline assignment: CDR1 SEHNR and CDR2 FQNEAQ (reference sequence). Trimming pared 7 bases from V and 0 bases from J, leaving 18 bases between.

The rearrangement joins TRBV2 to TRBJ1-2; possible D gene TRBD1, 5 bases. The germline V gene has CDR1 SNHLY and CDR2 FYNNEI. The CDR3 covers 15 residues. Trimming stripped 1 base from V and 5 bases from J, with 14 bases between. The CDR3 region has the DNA TGTGCCAGCAGTGAAGGCGGGACGGTTCTTTATGGCTACACCTTC. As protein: CASSEGGTVLYGYTF.

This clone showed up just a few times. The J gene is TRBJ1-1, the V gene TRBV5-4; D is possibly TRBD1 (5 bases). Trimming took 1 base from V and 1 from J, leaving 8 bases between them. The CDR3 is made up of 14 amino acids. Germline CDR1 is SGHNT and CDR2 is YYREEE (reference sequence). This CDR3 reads CASSLTGTNTEAFF. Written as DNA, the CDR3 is TGTGCCAGCAGCTTGACAGGAACGAACACTGAAGCTTTCTTT.